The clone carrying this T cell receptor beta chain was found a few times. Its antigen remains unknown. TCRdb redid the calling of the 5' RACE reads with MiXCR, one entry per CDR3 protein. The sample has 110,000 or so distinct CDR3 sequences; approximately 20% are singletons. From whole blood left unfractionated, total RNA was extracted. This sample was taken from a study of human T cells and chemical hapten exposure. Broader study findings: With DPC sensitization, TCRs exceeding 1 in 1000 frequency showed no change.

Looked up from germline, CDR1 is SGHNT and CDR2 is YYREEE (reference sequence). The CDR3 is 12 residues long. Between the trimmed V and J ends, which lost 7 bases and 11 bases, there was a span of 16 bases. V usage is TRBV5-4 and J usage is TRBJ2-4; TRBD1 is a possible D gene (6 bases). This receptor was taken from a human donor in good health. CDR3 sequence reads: CASGATGNVQYF. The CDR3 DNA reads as TGTGCCAGCGGAGCAACAGGGAACGTTCAGTACTTC.